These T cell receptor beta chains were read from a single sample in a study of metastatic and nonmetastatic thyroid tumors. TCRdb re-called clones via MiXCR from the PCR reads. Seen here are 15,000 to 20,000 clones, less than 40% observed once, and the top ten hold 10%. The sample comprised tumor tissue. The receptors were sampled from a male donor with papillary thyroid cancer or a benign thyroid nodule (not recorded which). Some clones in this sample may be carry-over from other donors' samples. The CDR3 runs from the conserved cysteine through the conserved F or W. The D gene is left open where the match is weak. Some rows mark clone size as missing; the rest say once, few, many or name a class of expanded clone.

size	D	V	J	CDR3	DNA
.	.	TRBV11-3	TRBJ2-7	CASSPRAVGHINEQYF	TGTGCCAGCAGCCCGAGGGCGGTAGGGCATATCAACGAGCAGTACTTC
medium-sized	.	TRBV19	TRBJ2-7	CASSIGGSYEQYF	TGTGCCAGTAGTATAGGAGGAAGCTACGAGCAGTACTTC
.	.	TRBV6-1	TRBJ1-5	CASSSGWGNSNHPQHF	TGTGCCAGCAGTTCAGGGTGGGGAAATAGCAATCATCCCCAGCATTTT
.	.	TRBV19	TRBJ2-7	CASSPGPSREQYF	TGTGCCAGTAGTCCGGGCCCCTCGCGCGAGCAGTACTTC
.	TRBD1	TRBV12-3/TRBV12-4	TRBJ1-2	CASSYSGGAFGYTF	TGTGCCAGCAGTTATTCAGGGGGAGCTTTTGGCTACACCTTC
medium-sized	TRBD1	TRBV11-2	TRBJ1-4	CASSRQGEELFF	TGTGCCAGCAGCCGACAGGGCGAGGAACTGTTTTTT
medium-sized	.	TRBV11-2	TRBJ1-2	CASSPPGAYGGDGYTF	TGTGCCAGCAGCCCTCCTGGGGCATATGGGGGGGATGGCTACACCTTC
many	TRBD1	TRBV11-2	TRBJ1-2	CASSSPRAGGKADGYTF	TGTGCCAGCAGCTCCCCACGTGCAGGGGGCAAGGCGGATGGCTACACCTTC
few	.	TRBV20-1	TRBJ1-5	CSVRGPWVLAQHF	TGCAGTGTTAGGGGTCCTTGGGTTCTAGCTCAGCATTTT
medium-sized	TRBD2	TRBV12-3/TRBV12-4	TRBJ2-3	CATEEGLAGDTQYF	TGTGCCACTGAGGAGGGATTAGCGGGAGATACGCAGTATTTT
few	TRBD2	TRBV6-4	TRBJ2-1	CVSSDDLAGGGEQFF	TGTGTCAGCAGTGATGATCTAGCGGGAGGTGGGGAGCAGTTCTTC
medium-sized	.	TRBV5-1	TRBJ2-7	CASSWEGQVVSYEQYF	TGCGCCAGCAGCTGGGAGGGACAGGTCGTCTCCTACGAGCAGTACTTC
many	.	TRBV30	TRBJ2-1	CAWSVASVYEQFF	TGTGCCTGGAGTGTTGCCAGCGTCTATGAGCAGTTCTTC
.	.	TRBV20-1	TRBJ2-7	CSARRGNGYEQYF	TGCAGTGCTAGACGGGGGAACGGTTACGAGCAGTACTTC
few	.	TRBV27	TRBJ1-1	CASSFGYRGAAFF	TGTGCCAGCAGTTTCGGATATCGGGGCGCGGCTTTCTTT
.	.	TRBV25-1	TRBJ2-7	CASSLTTYEQYF	TGTGCCAGCAGTCTGACAACCTACGAGCAGTACTTC
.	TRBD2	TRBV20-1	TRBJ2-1	CSADNGLAGGDEQFF	TGCAGTGCTGATAACGGACTAGCGGGAGGCGATGAGCAGTTCTTC
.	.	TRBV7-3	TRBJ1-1	CASSLTGGSSGGVAFF	TGTGCCAGCAGCTTAACGGGGGGTTCCAGTGGAGGCGTAGCTTTCTTT